This entry describes one TCR beta chain. This sample stems from a study of monozygotic twins with inflammatory bowel disease. Germline V gene lookup returns CDR1 SGHTA and CDR2 FQGNSA. The CDR3 contains 15 residues. Template switching was used to attach UMIs, which incorporated a 6-nucleotide sample barcode. TCRdb reanalyzed the 5' RACE reads and collapses them to one entry per CDR3 protein, without DNA. This sample contains some 450,000 distinct CDR3 sequences. The sequenced sample consisted of blood. J is TRBJ2-7 and V is TRBV7-2. This TCR derives from a human donor with ulcerative colitis or Crohn's disease, or a healthy co-twin of an affected twin (not recorded which). The CDR3 reads CASSSRPTSSYEQYF.